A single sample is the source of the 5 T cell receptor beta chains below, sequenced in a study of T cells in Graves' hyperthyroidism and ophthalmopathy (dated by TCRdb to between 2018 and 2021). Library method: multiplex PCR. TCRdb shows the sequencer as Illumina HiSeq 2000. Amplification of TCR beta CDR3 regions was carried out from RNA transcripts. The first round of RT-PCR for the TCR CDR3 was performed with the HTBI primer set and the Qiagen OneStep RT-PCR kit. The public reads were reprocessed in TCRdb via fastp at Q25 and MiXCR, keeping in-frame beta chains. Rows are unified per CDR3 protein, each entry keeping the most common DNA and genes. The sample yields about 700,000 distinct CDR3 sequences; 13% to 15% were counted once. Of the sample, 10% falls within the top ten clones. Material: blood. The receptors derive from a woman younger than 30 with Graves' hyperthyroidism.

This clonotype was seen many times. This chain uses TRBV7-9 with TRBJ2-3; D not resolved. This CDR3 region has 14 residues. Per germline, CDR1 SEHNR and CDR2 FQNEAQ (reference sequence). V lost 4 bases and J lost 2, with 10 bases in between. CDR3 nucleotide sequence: TGTGCCAGCAGCTCGGAAGAAATCACAGATACGCAGTATTTT. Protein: CASSSEEITDTQYF. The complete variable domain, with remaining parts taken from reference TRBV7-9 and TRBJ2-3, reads DTGVSQNPRHKITKRGQNVTFRCDPISEHNRLYWYRQTLGQGPEFLTYFQNEAQLEKSRLLSDRFSAERPKGSFSTLEIQRTEQGDSAMYLCASSSEEITDTQYFGPGTRLTVL.

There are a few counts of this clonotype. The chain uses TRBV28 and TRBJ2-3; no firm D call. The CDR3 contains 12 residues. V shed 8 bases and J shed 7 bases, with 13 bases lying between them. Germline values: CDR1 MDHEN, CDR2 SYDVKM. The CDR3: CASGIPLHTQYF. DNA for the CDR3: TGTGCCAGCGGTATACCCCTACATACGCAGTATTTT.

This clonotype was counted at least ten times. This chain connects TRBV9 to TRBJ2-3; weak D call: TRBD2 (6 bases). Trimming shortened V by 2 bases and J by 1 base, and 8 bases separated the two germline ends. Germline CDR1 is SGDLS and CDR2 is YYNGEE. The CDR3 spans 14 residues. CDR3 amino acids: CASSVSSGTDTQYF. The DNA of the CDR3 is TGTGCCAGCAGCGTGTCTAGCGGCACAGATACGCAGTATTTT.

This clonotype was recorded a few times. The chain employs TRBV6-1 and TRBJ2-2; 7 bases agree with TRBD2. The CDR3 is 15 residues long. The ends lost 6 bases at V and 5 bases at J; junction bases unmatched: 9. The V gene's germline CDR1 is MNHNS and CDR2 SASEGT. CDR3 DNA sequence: TGTGCCAGCAGGACGGGCGGGAGTAGTACCGGGGAGCTGTTTTTT. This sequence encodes CASRTGGSSTGELFF.

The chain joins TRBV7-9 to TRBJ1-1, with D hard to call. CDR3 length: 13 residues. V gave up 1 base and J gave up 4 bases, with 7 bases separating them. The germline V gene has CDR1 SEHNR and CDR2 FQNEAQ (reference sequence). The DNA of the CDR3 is TGTGCCAGCAGCTTAGGCGGATTCACTGAAGCTTTCTTT. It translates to CASSLGGFTEAFF.